This T cell receptor beta chain was captured by sequencing in a study of CD8 T cells in ankylosing spondylitis. Study findings and constraints: Matched ankylosing spondylitis synovial fluid reportedly showed significant enrichment of disease-linked clones. Disease-linked clones proved CD8+ and comparatively uncommon in peripheral blood. The study identified a TCR beta motif of under ten highly homologous variants that appeared characteristic of ankylosing spondylitis blood.

The V gene end was trimmed by 5 bases and the J gene end by 5 bases; junction bases not matched to a gene: 6. Per the germline V gene, CDR1 is SGHVS and CDR2 is FNYEAQ. The CDR3 totals 14 residues. For TCR beta, libraries came from quantitative 5'-RACE with molecular barcodes. TCRdb independently ran MiXCR on the 5' RACE reads; one entry per CDR3 protein. The sample has roughly 370,000 distinct CDR3 sequences, approximately 20% seen once; the top ten hold approximately 16%. This clonotype was detected only a few times. Its antigen is unidentified. This rearrangement joins TRBV7-6 to TRBJ2-3; 8 bases match TRBD1. Sequencing used blood, either unsorted or a sorted T cell fraction (not recorded which). The receptor's source is a male donor with ankylosing spondylitis. The CDR3 coding sequence is TGTGCCAGCAGCCCGGGACAGGACCTAGATACGCAGTATTTT. Amino acid sequence: CASSPGQDLDTQYF.